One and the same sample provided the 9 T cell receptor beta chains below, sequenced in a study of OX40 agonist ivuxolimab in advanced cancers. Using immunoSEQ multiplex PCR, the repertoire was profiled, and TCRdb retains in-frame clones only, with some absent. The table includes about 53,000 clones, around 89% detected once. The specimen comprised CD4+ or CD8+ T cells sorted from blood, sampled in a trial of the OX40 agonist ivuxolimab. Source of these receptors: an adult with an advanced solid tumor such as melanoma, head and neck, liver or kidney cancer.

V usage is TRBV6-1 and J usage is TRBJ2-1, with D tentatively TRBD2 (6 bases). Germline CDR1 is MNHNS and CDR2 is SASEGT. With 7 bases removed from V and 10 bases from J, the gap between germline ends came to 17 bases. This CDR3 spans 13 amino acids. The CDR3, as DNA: TGTGCCAGCATGACTAGAGTCATTCAGGAGCAGTTCTTC. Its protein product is CASMTRVIQEQFF.

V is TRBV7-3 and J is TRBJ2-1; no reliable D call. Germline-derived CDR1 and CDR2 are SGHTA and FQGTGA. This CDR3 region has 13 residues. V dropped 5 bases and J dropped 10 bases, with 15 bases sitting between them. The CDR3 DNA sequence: TGTGCCAGCAGCCGGCAAGAAACCTTGGAGCAGTTCTTC. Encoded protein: CASSRQETLEQFF.

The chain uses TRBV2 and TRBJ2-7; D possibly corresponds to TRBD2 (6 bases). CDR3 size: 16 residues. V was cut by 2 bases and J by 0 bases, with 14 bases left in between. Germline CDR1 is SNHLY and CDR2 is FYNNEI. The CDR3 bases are TGTGCCAGCAGTGAATGGGGCGGGGAAACCTCCTACGAGCAGTACTTC. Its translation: CASSEWGGETSYEQYF.

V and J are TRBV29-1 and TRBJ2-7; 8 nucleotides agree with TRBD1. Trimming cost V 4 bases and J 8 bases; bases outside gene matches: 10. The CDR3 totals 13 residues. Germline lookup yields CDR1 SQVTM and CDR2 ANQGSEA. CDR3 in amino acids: CSVVVAQGAQQYF. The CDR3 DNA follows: TGCAGCGTTGTGGTCGCCCAGGGGGCACAGCAGTACTTC.

DNA of the CDR3: TGTGCCAGCAGCTTGTCAAGGACAGGAAATTTATATGGCTACACCTTC. Translated: CASSLSRTGNLYGYTF. J is TRBJ1-2 and V is TRBV5-6; TRBD1 aligns across 7 bases. This CDR3 contains 16 residues. The V and J ends lost 1 base and 5 bases, in that order; junction bases with no gene match: 11. Germline V gene lookup returns CDR1 SGHDT and CDR2 YYEEEE.

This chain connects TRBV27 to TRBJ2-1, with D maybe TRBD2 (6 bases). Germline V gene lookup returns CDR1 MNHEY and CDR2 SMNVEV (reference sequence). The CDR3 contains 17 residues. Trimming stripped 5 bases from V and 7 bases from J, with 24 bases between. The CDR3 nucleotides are TGTGCCAGCAGTCCCGGACTGGGTAGCGGAGCGTGGAATGAGCAGTTCTTC. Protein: CASSPGLGSGAWNEQFF.

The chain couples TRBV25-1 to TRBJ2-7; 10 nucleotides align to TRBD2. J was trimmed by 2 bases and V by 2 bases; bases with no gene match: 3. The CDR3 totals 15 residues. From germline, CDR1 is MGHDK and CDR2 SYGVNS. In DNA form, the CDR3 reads TGTGCCAGCAGTGAACGACTAGCGGGTCCCTACGAGCAGTACTTC. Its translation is CASSERLAGPYEQYF.

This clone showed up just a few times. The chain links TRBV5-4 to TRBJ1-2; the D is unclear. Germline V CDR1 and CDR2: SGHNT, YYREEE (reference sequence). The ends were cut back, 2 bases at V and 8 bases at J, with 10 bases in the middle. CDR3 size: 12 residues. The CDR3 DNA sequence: TGTGCCAGCAGCTTAGACGGTGACGGCTACACCTTC. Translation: CASSLDGDGYTF.

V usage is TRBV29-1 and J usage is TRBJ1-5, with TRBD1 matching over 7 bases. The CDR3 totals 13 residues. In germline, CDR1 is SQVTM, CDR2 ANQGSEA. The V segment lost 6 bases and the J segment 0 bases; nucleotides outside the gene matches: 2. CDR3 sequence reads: CSVGTASNQPQHF. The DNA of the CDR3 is TGCAGCGTCGGGACAGCTAGCAATCAGCCCCAGCATTTT.